These 9 T cell receptor beta chains were all obtained from the same sample, sequenced in a study of blood T cell repertoires in COVID-19. This table comes from immunoSEQ multiplex PCR, and its TCRdb copy is limited to in-frame clones, with some not included. In the table there are around 120,000 clones, 75% to 90% of which are singletons. Specimen: PBMCs or T cells enriched from blood (not recorded which). Receptors originate from a woman aged 50 to 60 who had recovered from COVID-19.

This chain connects TRBV5-8 to TRBJ1-6; D might be TRBD1 (5 bases). V was clipped by 4 bases and J by 7 bases, with 18 bases between them. Germline assignment: CDR1 SGHTS and CDR2 YDEGEE. This CDR3 is 16 amino acids long. CDR3 DNA sequence: TGTGCCAGCAGCCGTAAGGCGGGGGTAGGGAATTCACCCCTCCACTTT. Translated, it gives CASSRKAGVGNSPLHF.

V is TRBV29-1 and J is TRBJ1-1; D perhaps matches TRBD1 (5 bases). Trimming cost V 3 bases and J 0 bases, with 11 bases left between them. Germline assignment: CDR1 SQVTM and CDR2 ANQGSEA. This CDR3 is built from 14 residues. Here the CDR3 DNA reads TGCAGCGTTGATCGCCCAGGGATGAACACTGAAGCTTTCTTT. This sequence encodes CSVDRPGMNTEAFF.

This clone was seen a single time. The J gene is TRBJ1-1, the V gene TRBV6-5, with 10 bases that match TRBD1. Per germline, CDR1 MNHEY and CDR2 SVGAGI. Germline trimming cut 4 bases from V and 8 bases from J; bases unmatched to any gene: 13. This CDR3 has 16 amino acids. The CDR3 region is CASSSRWTGGWSEAFF. The CDR3, as DNA: TGTGCCAGCAGTTCCCGATGGACAGGGGGGTGGTCGGAAGCTTTCTTT.

This clone was recorded once. The V and J genes are TRBV18 and TRBJ2-7; D possibly corresponds to TRBD1 (5 bases). Germline CDR1 is KGHSH and CDR2 is LQKENI. V was clipped by 3 bases and J by 0 bases, with 9 bases between them. CDR3 length: 14 residues. This CDR3 reads CASSPDISSYEQYF. DNA of the CDR3: TGTGCCAGCTCACCGGACATAAGCTCCTACGAGCAGTACTTC.

The CDR3 DNA reads TGTGCCAGCTCACCGCGGAAGGTGAGGGCTGCAGGGGACGAGCAGTACTTC. It codes for CASSPRKVRAAGDEQYF. This chain links TRBV18 with TRBJ2-7; D may be TRBD1 (6 bases). The CDR3 consists of 17 residues. Germline V CDR1 and CDR2: KGHSH, LQKENI. V lost 3 bases and J lost 5, with 23 bases in between. Full variable domain (remainder filled in from reference TRBV18 and TRBJ2-7): NAGVMQNPRHLVRRRGQEARLRCSPMKGHSHVYWYRQLPEEGLKFMVYLQKENIIDESGMPKERFSAEFPKEGPSILRIQQVVRGDSAAYFCASSPRKVRAAGDEQYFGPGTRLTVT.

This clone was recorded only once. This chain joins TRBV5-1 and TRBJ2-1; D is possibly TRBD2 (6 bases). V was clipped by 7 bases and J by 4 bases, with 15 bases between them. The CDR3 spans 14 residues. CDR1 is SGHRS and CDR2 is YFSETQ in the germline V gene. Here the CDR3 DNA reads TGCGCCAGCCAGGGTTTGCGGGATTACAATGAGCAGTTCTTC. Protein: CASQGLRDYNEQFF.

This clone turned up a few times. This chain connects TRBV2 to TRBJ2-3; D is unresolved. The V end lost 10 bases, the J end lost 3 bases, and 17 bases lay between the germline ends. Looked up from germline, CDR1 is SNHLY and CDR2 is FYNNEI. There are 14 residues in the CDR3. CDR3 amino acids: CAIPPLGATDTQYF. CDR3 bases: TGTGCCATCCCCCCCTTAGGAGCGACAGATACGCAGTATTTT.

This sequence joins TRBV3-1 (or the pseudogene TRBV3-2) and TRBJ1-2, with 7 bases fitting TRBD1. Germline CDR1 and CDR2: LGHDT and YNNKEL (reference sequence). The CDR3 contains 13 residues. The V and J ends lost 4 bases and 7 bases, in that order; junction bases with no gene match: 6. CDR3 nucleotide sequence: TGTGCCAGCAGCCTCGACAGGGTTAGTGGCTACACCTTC. This codes for CASSLDRVSGYTF.

The chain couples TRBV7-8 to TRBJ2-7; D gene ambiguous. This CDR3 has 15 amino acids. Germline CDR1 is SGHVS and CDR2 is FQNEAQ. V lost 6 bases to trimming and J lost 3 bases, with 18 bases between them. The CDR3 DNA reads TGTGCCAGCAGATCAACAGTCCAGGAACGCTACGAGCAGTACTTC. It yields the protein CASRSTVQERYEQYF.